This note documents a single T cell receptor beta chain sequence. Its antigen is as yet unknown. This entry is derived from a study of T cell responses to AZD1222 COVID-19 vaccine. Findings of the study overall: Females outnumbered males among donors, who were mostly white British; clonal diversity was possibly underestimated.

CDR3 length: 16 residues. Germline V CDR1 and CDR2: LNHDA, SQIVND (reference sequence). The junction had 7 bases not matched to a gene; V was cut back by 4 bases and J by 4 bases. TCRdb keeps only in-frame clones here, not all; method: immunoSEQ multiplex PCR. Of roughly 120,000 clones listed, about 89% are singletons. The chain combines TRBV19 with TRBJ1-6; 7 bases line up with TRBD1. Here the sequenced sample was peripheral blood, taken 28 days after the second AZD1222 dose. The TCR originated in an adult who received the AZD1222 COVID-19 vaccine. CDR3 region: CASSNGGTAYNSPLHF. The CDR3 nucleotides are TGTGCCAGTAGTAATGGGGGGACAGCTTATAATTCACCCCTCCACTTT.